These 32 T cell receptor beta chains were all obtained from the same sample, sequenced in a study of cytomegalovirus exposure and HLA in healthy donors. Primers for the PCR totalled 60 Vbeta and 13 Jbeta. Measured with immunoSEQ multiplex PCR; TCRdb has only the in-frame clones, and not every one. This repertoire includes about 200,000 clones. The sequencing sample was made of PBMCs. These receptors originate from a woman between 25 and 40 years old in good health and CMV-seropositive.

The chain links TRBV12-5 to TRBJ1-3; D gene unclear. Germline CDR1 is LGHNT and CDR2 is FRNRAP. V lost 0 bases and J lost 0, with 6 bases in between. The CDR3 extends over 15 amino acids. The DNA of the CDR3 is TGTGCTAGTGGTTTGGTACCGGGCTCTGGAAACACCATATATTTT. Residues: CASGLVPGSGNTIYF.

As to this clone: An end of the junction does not agree with germline; a read error may underlie this. The chain joins TRBV6-5 to TRBJ2-5; perhaps TRBD1 as D (5 bases). Germline CDR1 is MNHEY and CDR2 is SVGAGI. The length of the CDR3 is 14 residues. In DNA, the CDR3 is TGTGCCACGATATCGAGACAGCGCCAAGGGACCCAGTACTTC. Its translation: CATISRQRQGTQYF.

The V call is TRBV18, the J call TRBJ1-2; a possible D gene is TRBD1 (5 bases). Per the germline V gene, CDR1 is KGHSH and CDR2 is LQKENI. Between the trimmed V and J ends, which lost 6 bases and 0 bases, there was a span of 14 bases. The CDR3 sequence is 15 residues long. DNA for the CDR3: TGTGCCAGCTCTTACCTGACAGAAGCTAACTATGGCTACACCTTC. As protein: CASSYLTEANYGYTF.

The V and J genes are TRBV28 and TRBJ1-4, with no clear D. Trimming pared 3 bases from V and 1 base from J, leaving 3 bases between. CDR1 and CDR2 from the germline V gene are MDHEN and SYDVKM. The CDR3 extends over 13 amino acids. CDR3 bases: TGTGCCAGCAGTTTCCGAACTAATGAAAAACTGTTTTTT. This codes for CASSFRTNEKLFF.

The CDR3 sequence: CASSFEGNNQPQHF. For the CDR3, the DNA is TGTGCCAGCAGTTTTGAGGGCAACAATCAGCCCCAGCATTTT. This chain links TRBV7-9 with TRBJ1-5; no definite D call. The germline gives CDR1 SEHNR, CDR2 FQNEAQ (reference sequence). V gave up 6 bases and J gave up 3 bases, with 12 bases separating them. The CDR3 covers 14 residues.

Regarding this clone: A read error may account for a junction end that differs from germline. This specimen includes other DNA sequences encoding the same CDR3. The V gene is TRBV6-6, the J gene TRBJ1-4; 9 bases are shared with TRBD1. The length of the CDR3 is 14 residues. The germline V gene encodes CDR1 MNHNY and CDR2 SVGAGI (reference sequence). The chain's CDR3 is CASSYASDPGQGFF. In DNA form, the CDR3 reads TGTGCCAGCAGTTACGCCTCCGACCCGGGACAGGGTTTCTTT.

The chain employs TRBV2 and TRBJ2-3; TRBD1 matches 7 bases. This CDR3 is 15 amino acids long. CDR1 SNHLY and CDR2 FYNNEI come from the germline V gene. The ends lost 4 bases at V and 1 base at J; junction bases unmatched: 5. The CDR3 reads CASSGLDRRTDTQYF. CDR3 nucleotides: TGTGCCAGCAGTGGACTGGACAGGCGCACAGATACGCAGTATTTT. Full variable domain (remainder filled in from reference TRBV2 and TRBJ2-3): EPEVTQTPSHQVTQMGQEVILRCVPISNHLYFYWYRQILGQKVEFLVSFYNNEISEKSEIFDDQFSVERPDGSNFTLKIRSTKLEDSAMYFCASSGLDRRTDTQYFGPGTRLTVL.

The CDR3 bases are TGCGCCAGCAGCTTGGCCGGGGGGCCTCAGGCCCAAGAGACCCAGTACTTC. As protein: CASSLAGGPQAQETQYF. This chain joins TRBV5-1 and TRBJ2-5, with D maybe TRBD2 (7 bases). This CDR3 has 17 residues. V lost 0 bases, J lost 1 base, and 16 bases lay in between. CDR1 and CDR2 (germline): SGHRS, YFSETQ.

As DNA, the CDR3 is TGTGCCAGCAGTTATGGCCGGCGGAATGGCTACACCTTC. Protein product: CASSYGRRNGYTF. J is TRBJ1-2 and V is TRBV6-5; D not resolved. V was shortened by 3 bases and J by 6 bases, with 11 bases between the two germline ends. Germline V gives CDR1 MNHEY, CDR2 SVGAGI. CDR3 length: 13 residues.

This chain connects TRBV7-2 to TRBJ1-5; D gene uncertain. V was clipped by 5 bases and J by 0 bases, with 8 bases between them. CDR1 is SGHTA and CDR2 is FQGNSA in the germline V gene. CDR3 length: 14 amino acids. CDR3 nucleotide sequence: TGTGCCAGCAGCCAGCGATTTAGCAATCAGCCCCAGCATTTT. Translating it yields CASSQRFSNQPQHF.

The chain recombines TRBV5-4 with TRBJ1-2, with TRBD1 identical over 8 bases. This CDR3 is built from 15 residues. Germline V gene lookup returns CDR1 SGHNT and CDR2 YYREEE (reference sequence). V was clipped by 0 bases and J by 4 bases; unmatched bases: 5. As DNA, the CDR3 is TGTGCCAGCAGCTTGGCCCAGGGGGCTACCTATGGCTACACCTTC. It specifies CASSLAQGATYGYTF.

The V call is TRBV7-6, the J call TRBJ2-7, with 9 bases fitting TRBD1. The CDR3 contains 16 residues. Trimming took 1 base from V and 3 from J; bases not matched to a gene: 7. Germline V gene sequence: CDR1 SGHVS, CDR2 FNYEAQ. In DNA form, the CDR3 reads TGTGCCAGCAGCTTAGTCCCCGGGACAGGGAGCTACGAGCAGTACTTC. Translated: CASSLVPGTGSYEQYF.

The chain recombines TRBV19 with TRBJ1-2, with TRBD1 identical over 7 bases. Unmatched junction bases numbered 12, after V lost 7 bases and J lost 4 bases. The CDR3 is 15 residues long. Germline values: CDR1 LNHDA, CDR2 SQIVND (reference sequence). The CDR3 is CASTPNRGGLYGYTF. CDR3 nucleotide sequence: TGTGCCAGTACCCCCAACAGGGGCGGACTCTATGGCTACACCTTC.

The V gene is TRBV9, the J gene TRBJ1-2; unclear D gene. This CDR3 has 14 residues. Germline CDR1 and CDR2: SGDLS and YYNGEE. The V end was cut by 3 bases, the J end by 2 bases, with 11 bases between. Here the CDR3 DNA reads TGTGCCAGCAGCGCCCAAGACACGAACTATGGCTACACCTTC. It codes for CASSAQDTNYGYTF.

This chain links TRBV10-1 with TRBJ1-2; D call uncertain. The CDR3 totals 13 residues. Germline V gene data show CDR1 as WNHNN and CDR2 as SYGVQD (reference sequence). The V and J ends lost 2 bases and 8 bases respectively, with 12 bases between them. CDR3 amino acids: CASSEHLTRGYTF. The CDR3 DNA follows: TGCGCCAGCAGTGAGCACTTAACTCGGGGCTACACCTTC.

The chain has TRBV28 and TRBJ1-2, with 8 bases fitting TRBD1. CDR3 length: 13 residues. The V and J ends lost 6 bases and 2 bases, in that order; junction bases with no gene match: 2. In germline, CDR1 is MDHEN, CDR2 SYDVKM. The DNA for the CDR3 is TGTGCCAGCAGAAGGACAGGGAACTATGGCTACACCTTC. Translating it yields CASRRTGNYGYTF.

The J gene is TRBJ1-1, the V gene TRBV30; a possible D gene is TRBD1 (5 bases). The CDR3 is made up of 14 amino acids. Per germline, CDR1 GTSNPN and CDR2 SVGIG (reference sequence). The V end was cut by 0 bases, the J end by 1 base, with 9 bases between. The CDR3 DNA is TGTGCCTGGAGTGTAGGGGTAAGGAACACTGAAGCTTTCTTT. Amino acids: CAWSVGVRNTEAFF.

The rearrangement joins TRBV6-6 to TRBJ1-2; D is perhaps TRBD1 (6 bases). Germline values: CDR1 MNHNY, CDR2 SVGAGI (reference sequence). CDR3 size: 13 residues. Trimming took off 5 bases at V and 1 base at J, with 8 bases between the two ends. This chain's CDR3 is CASSPGVNYGYTF. The CDR3 region has the DNA TGTGCCAGCAGTCCAGGGGTTAACTATGGCTACACCTTC.

The chain employs TRBV19 and TRBJ1-1; D is possibly TRBD1 (6 bases). This CDR3 has 16 residues. Per germline, CDR1 LNHDA and CDR2 SQIVND (reference sequence). V dropped 5 bases and J dropped 6 bases, with 22 bases sitting between them. The CDR3, as DNA: TGTGCCAGTAGTGTCGTCAACAGGGTGGGGTCCTCTGAAGCTTTCTTT. This encodes CASSVVNRVGSSEAFF.

J is TRBJ1-1 and V is TRBV14; 7 bases map to TRBD1. V shed 0 bases, J shed 10 bases, and the junction held 5 bases outside the gene matches. The CDR3 consists of 13 residues. Germline CDR1 SGHDN, CDR2 FVKESK. The CDR3 sequence: CASSQDLTGRAFF. The CDR3 DNA is TGTGCCAGCAGCCAAGATTTGACAGGGAGAGCTTTCTTT.

The V and J genes are TRBV18 and TRBJ1-5; D gene uncertain. V was shortened by 6 bases and J by 2 bases, with 8 bases between the two germline ends. Germline assignment: CDR1 KGHSH and CDR2 LQKENI. This CDR3 comprises 13 residues. CDR3 bases: TGTGCCAGCTCCGCGGCAGGCAATCAGCCCCAGCATTTT. Encoded protein: CASSAAGNQPQHF. Full variable domain (rest looked up from reference TRBV18 and TRBJ1-5): NAGVMQNPRHLVRRRGQEARLRCSPMKGHSHVYWYRQLPEEGLKFMVYLQKENIIDESGMPKERFSAEFPKEGPSILRIQQVVRGDSAAYFCASSAAGNQPQHFGDGTRLSIL.

This rearrangement joins TRBV14 to TRBJ2-5, with 7 bases lining up with TRBD1. Trimming at V came to 7 bases and at J to 5 bases, leaving 4 bases not matched to a gene. The CDR3 covers 12 residues. Germline CDR1 SGHDN, CDR2 FVKESK. This chain's CDR3 is CASKDRAETQYF. For the CDR3, the DNA is TGTGCCAGCAAAGACAGGGCGGAGACCCAGTACTTC.

CDR3 in amino acids: CASSLGVKRDTGELFF. CDR3 in DNA: TGTGCCAGCAGCTTAGGGGTTAAACGGGACACCGGGGAGCTGTTTTTT. The V call is TRBV7-9, the J call TRBJ2-2; D remains ambiguous. There are 16 residues in the CDR3. Trimming shortened V by 1 base and J by 3 bases, and 12 bases separated the two germline ends. Germline CDR1 is SEHNR and CDR2 is FQNEAQ (reference sequence).

According to its frequency, this clone is medium-sized. CDR3 DNA sequence: TGTGCCAGCAGTTCCGGGACAGGGGGCTATCAGCCCCAGCATTTT. Translation gives CASSSGTGGYQPQHF. The V call is TRBV2, the J call TRBJ1-5, with TRBD1 matching 12 bases. In germline, CDR1 is SNHLY, CDR2 FYNNEI. Germline trimming cut 5 bases from V and 5 bases from J; bases unmatched to any gene: 4. This CDR3 comprises 15 residues.

The rearrangement uses TRBV11-3 and TRBJ2-1; D is perhaps TRBD1 (6 bases). CDR3 length: 13 amino acids. Germline assignment: CDR1 SGHNT and CDR2 YENEEA. V lost 5 bases and J lost 3, with 8 bases in between. The CDR3 reads CASSTDSYNEQFF. For the CDR3, the DNA is TGTGCCAGCAGCACGGACAGCTACAATGAGCAGTTCTTC.

Comment on this clone: The same CDR3 is also encoded by other DNA sequences in this sample. The chain carries TRBV7-6 and TRBJ2-3, with 9 bases aligning to TRBD2. J was trimmed by 5 bases and V by 4 bases; bases with no gene match: 10. Germline V gives CDR1 SGHVS, CDR2 FNYEAQ. The CDR3 runs 16 residues. CDR3 nucleotides: TGTGCCAGCAGCTCCGGACTGGCGGGGGGGCAAGATACGCAGTATTTT. It is translated as CASSSGLAGGQDTQYF.

The chain carries TRBV5-1 and TRBJ1-4; no clear D gene. The V end lost 0 bases, the J end lost 0 bases, and 6 bases lay between the germline ends. The CDR3 loop spans 15 amino acids. In germline, CDR1 is SGHRS, CDR2 YFSETQ. The CDR3 is CASSLAGATNEKLFF. CDR3 nucleotides: TGCGCCAGCAGCTTGGCAGGTGCAACTAATGAAAAACTGTTTTTT.

The chain employs TRBV14 and TRBJ2-7; 7 bases match TRBD1. Germline CDR1 SGHDN, CDR2 FVKESK. Germline trimming cut 3 bases from V and 3 bases from J; bases unmatched to any gene: 8. This CDR3 is built from 15 residues. The CDR3 DNA is TGTGCCAGCAGCCACTATCGACAGGGAATCTACGAGCAGTACTTC. This encodes CASSHYRQGIYEQYF.

V is TRBV5-1 and J is TRBJ2-7, with a tentative D call TRBD2 (7 bases). The V and J ends lost 5 bases and 6 bases respectively, with 18 bases between them. CDR3 length: 14 residues. From germline, CDR1 is SGHRS and CDR2 YFSETQ. Written as DNA, the CDR3 is TGCGCCAGCAGACCCCAGTGGGGAGGGGGCGAGCAGTACTTC. Amino acids: CASRPQWGGGEQYF.

The V gene is TRBV19, the J gene TRBJ1-4, with D unclear. There are 12 residues in the CDR3. CDR1 and CDR2 (germline): LNHDA, SQIVND (reference sequence). The V end was cut by 5 bases, the J end by 4 bases, with 5 bases between. The CDR3 DNA reads TGTGCCAGTAGTGTGTATAATGAAAAACTGTTTTTT. Protein: CASSVYNEKLFF.

The chain is built from TRBV5-5 and TRBJ2-1; TRBD2 is a possible D gene (5 bases). Germline CDR1 reads SGHKS; CDR2 reads YYEKEE (reference sequence). The CDR3 is made up of 14 amino acids. The V end was cut by 0 bases, the J end by 5 bases, with 9 bases between. This CDR3 reads CASSLVRLNNEQFF. CDR3 DNA sequence: TGTGCCAGCAGCTTGGTACGACTAAACAATGAGCAGTTCTTC.

The chain uses TRBV5-6 and TRBJ2-1; D is perhaps TRBD2 (6 bases). Germline assignment: CDR1 SGHDT and CDR2 YYEEEE. This CDR3 is 16 amino acids long. V was pared by 1 base and J by 3 bases, with 14 bases between. CDR3 DNA sequence: TGTGCCAGCAGCTTGTCTCCGGGGGTGGACTACAATGAGCAGTTCTTC. Its protein product is CASSLSPGVDYNEQFF.